This T cell receptor (beta chain) is drawn from a study of blood T cell repertoires in COVID-19. The overall study: Collection of acute and convalescent COVID-19 samples took place in the United States, Italy and Spain. Sources were T cells, B-cell-depleted T cells, or PBMCs; the material itself was cDNA or gDNA.

Trimming stripped 3 bases from V and 0 bases from J, with 8 bases between. CDR1 GTSNPN and CDR2 SVGIG come from the germline V gene (reference sequence). This CDR3 spans 14 amino acids. How the authors handled the data: Amplification of reference gene primers provided the estimated nucleated cell counts. Some clones are missing from TCRdb's copy, which holds only in-frame ones; the method was immunoSEQ multiplex PCR. The V and J calls and the clone size are those of that table, but D and trimming were determined from the DNA. This sample yields around 370,000 clones, of which more than 75% are seen a single time; over 6% belongs to the top ten. Those enrolled in Seattle joined during active infection and were followed longitudinally afterward.

Sequenced material: peripheral blood. The chain couples TRBV30 to TRBJ2-2, with TRBD1 as a possible D gene (5 bases). The receptor's source is a woman in her fifties or sixties with COVID-19, enrolled during active disease. The CDR3 loop reads CAWRGLANTGELFF. CDR3 DNA: TGTGCCTGGAGGGGGCTAGCGAACACCGGGGAGCTGTTTTTT.